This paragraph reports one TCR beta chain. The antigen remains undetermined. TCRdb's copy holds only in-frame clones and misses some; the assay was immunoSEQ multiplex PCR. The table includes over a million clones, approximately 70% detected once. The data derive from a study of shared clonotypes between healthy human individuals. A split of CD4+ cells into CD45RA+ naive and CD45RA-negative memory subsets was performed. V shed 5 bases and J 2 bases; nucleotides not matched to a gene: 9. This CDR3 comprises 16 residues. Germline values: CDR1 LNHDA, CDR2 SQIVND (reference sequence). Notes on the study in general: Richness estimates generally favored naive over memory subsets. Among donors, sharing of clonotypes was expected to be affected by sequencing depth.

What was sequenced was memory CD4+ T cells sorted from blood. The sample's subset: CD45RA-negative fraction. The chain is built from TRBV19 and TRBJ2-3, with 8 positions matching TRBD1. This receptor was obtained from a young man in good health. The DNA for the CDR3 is TGTGCCAGTAGTTCGCGGACAGGGCGCTCCACAGATACGCAGTATTTT. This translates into CASSSRTGRSTDTQYF.